This T cell receptor beta chain originates from a study of OX40 agonist ivuxolimab in advanced cancers. Study-level points and caveats: CD4+ T cells averaged fewer expanded clones than CD8+ T cells.

CDR1 is SGDLS and CDR2 is YYNGEE in the germline V gene. This CDR3 region has 16 residues. Unmatched junction bases numbered 9, after V lost 5 bases and J lost 3 bases. A word on this clone: Antigen: not known.

TCRdb's copy holds only in-frame clones and misses some; the assay was immunoSEQ multiplex PCR. Of 60,000 or so clones detected, about 94% appear once; the ten largest clones hold 15% to 20%. The rearrangement uses TRBV9 and TRBJ2-2; 8 nucleotides agree with TRBD2. The sample here was CD4+ or CD8+ T cells sorted from blood, taken in a trial of the OX40 agonist ivuxolimab. The clonotype was recovered from an adult with an advanced solid tumor such as melanoma, head and neck, liver or kidney cancer. This CDR3 reads CASSKGTSLYTGELFF. CDR3 nucleotides: TGTGCCAGCAGTAAAGGGACTAGTCTCTACACCGGGGAGCTGTTTTTT.